Here is one TCR beta chain with its context. This sample is part of a study of blood T cell repertoires in COVID-19. As for the study in general: Some COVID-19 samples were acute and others convalescent; all came from the United States, Italy and Spain. Sample material is recorded as cDNA or gDNA derived from T cells, B-cell-depleted T cells, or PBMCs.

In the original workflow: Researchers report that nucleated cell counts were estimated from reference gene primer amplification. Assay used: immunoSEQ multiplex PCR; TCRdb lists only in-frame clones, some missing. The DNA gave D and trimming, while V, J and clone size come from that table. In the table there are around 68,000 clones, more than 75% of which are singletons. The CDR3 length is 16 residues. The sample taken for sequencing was peripheral blood. The V and J genes are TRBV21-1 and TRBJ2-4; TRBD2, the table's D call, was not compared with the DNA. TRBV21-1 is a recognized pseudogene. The TCR sequence derives from a human donor in a cohort sampled during active COVID-19. In DNA, the CDR3 is TGTGCCAGCAGCAAGAGGGGGGGATGCGCCAAAAACATTCAGTACTTC. Its protein product is CASSKRGGCAKNIQYF.